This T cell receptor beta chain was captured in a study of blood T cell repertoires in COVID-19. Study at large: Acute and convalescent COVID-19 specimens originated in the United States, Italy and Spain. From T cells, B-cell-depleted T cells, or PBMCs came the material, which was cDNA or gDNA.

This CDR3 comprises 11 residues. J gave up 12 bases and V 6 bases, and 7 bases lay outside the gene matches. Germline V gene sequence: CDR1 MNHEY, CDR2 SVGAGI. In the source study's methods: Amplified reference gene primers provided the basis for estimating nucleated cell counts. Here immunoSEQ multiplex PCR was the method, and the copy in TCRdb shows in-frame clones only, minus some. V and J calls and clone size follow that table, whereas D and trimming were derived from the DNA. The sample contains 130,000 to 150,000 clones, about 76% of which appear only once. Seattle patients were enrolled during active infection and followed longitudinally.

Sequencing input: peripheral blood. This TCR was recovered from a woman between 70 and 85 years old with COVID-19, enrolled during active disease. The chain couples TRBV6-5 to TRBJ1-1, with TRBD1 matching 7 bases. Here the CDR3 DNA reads TGTGCCAGCAGACGACAGGGCCTAACTTTCTTT. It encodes CASRRQGLTFF.